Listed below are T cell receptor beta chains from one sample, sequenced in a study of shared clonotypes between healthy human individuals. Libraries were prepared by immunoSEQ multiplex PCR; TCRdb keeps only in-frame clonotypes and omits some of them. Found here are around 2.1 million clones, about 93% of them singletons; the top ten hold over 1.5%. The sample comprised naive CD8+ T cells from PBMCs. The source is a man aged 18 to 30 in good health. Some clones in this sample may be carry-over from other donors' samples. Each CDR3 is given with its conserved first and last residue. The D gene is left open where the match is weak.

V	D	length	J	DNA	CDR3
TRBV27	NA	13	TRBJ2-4	TGTGCCAGCAGTTTGCGCCCTGGGAACATTCAGTACTTC	CASSLRPGNIQYF
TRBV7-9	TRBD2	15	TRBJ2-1	TGTGCCAGCAGCACCCCCTTGCGGGAGGGGAATGAGCAGTTCTTC	CASSTPLREGNEQFF
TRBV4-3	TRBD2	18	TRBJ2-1	TGCGCCAGCAGCGCGAAACACGGGACGCTAGCGGGTTACAATGAGCAGTTCTTC	CASSAKHGTLAGYNEQFF
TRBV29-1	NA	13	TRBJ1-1	TGCAGCACCTTTTTAACGGACACCGACGAAGCTTTCTTT	CSTFLTDTDEAFF
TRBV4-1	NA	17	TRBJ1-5	TGCGCCAGCAGCCAAGATCATGCGACGAAGGGCAATCAGCCCCAGCATTTT	CASSQDHATKGNQPQHF
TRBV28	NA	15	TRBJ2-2	TGTGCCAGCAGTTTGCGTCTCCCTAACACCGGGGAGCTGTTTTTT	CASSLRLPNTGELFF
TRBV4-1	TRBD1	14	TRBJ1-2	TGCGCCAGCAGCCAGATGACAGGGAGTTATGGCTACACCTTC	CASSQMTGSYGYTF
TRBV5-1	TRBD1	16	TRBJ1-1	TGCGCCAGCAGGCTTCGGGACAGGGGATGGGACACTGAAGCTTTCTTT	CASRLRDRGWDTEAFF
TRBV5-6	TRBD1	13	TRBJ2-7	TGTGCCAGCAGCTTTGACAGGGGCTACGAGCAGTACTTC	CASSFDRGYEQYF
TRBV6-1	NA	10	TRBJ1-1	TGTGCCAGCGCCGGATCTGAAGCTTTCTTT	CASAGSEAFF